Listed below are T cell receptor beta chains from one sample, sequenced in a study of blood T cell repertoires in COVID-19. Assay: immunoSEQ multiplex PCR; the TCRdb copy retains only in-frame clones and omits some. This table has under 350,000 clones, 85% to 90% appearing once. The sequenced material came from peripheral blood. These receptors were collected from a woman aged 25-40 years with COVID-19, enrolled during active disease. The CDR3 runs from the conserved cysteine through the conserved F or W. A D gene is named only where the DNA matches it firmly. Expanded clones are given a class, and other clones once, few, many or no size at all.

>.|.|TRBJ2-2|TRBV7-9
CASSPQGNTGELFF
TGTGCCAGCAGTCCTCAGGGGAACACCGGGGAGCTGTTTTTT
>.|.|TRBJ1-3|TRBV18
CASSQGVPSGNTIYF
TGTGCCAGCTCACAAGGGGTTCCCTCTGGAAACACCATATATTTT
>.|.|TRBJ2-1|TRBV11-2
CASSLAGDTFYNEQFF
TGTGCCAGCAGCTTAGCTGGGGACACCTTCTACAATGAGCAGTTCTTC
>.|.|TRBJ1-3|TRBV7-2
CASSLSGGSRDTIYF
TGTGCCAGCAGCCTTTCGGGGGGCAGTCGTGACACCATATATTTT
>.|.|TRBJ1-2|TRBV15
CATSRAEGTIDYGYTF
TGTGCCACCAGCAGAGCAGAAGGGACTATTGACTATGGCTACACCTTC
>TRBD1|.|TRBJ2-1|TRBV5-5
CASRGVPGQLSYNEQFF
TGTGCCAGCAGGGGGGTGCCGGGACAGCTTTCCTACAATGAGCAGTTCTTC
>.|.|TRBJ1-1|TRBV4-2
CASSQDRTGNTEAFF
TGTGCCAGCAGCCAAGATAGAACAGGGAACACTGAAGCTTTCTTT
>.|once|TRBJ1-3|TRBV11-2
CASSRGISGNTIYF
TGTGCCAGCAGCAGGGGTATTTCTGGAAACACCATATATTTT
>.|once|TRBJ1-1|TRBV7-9
CASSLNGRENVF
TGTGCCAGCAGCTTAAATGGCCGGGAGAACGTCTTT
>.|.|TRBJ1-5|TRBV2
CASSEDTGIQPQHF
TGTGCCAGCAGTGAAGATACGGGAATCCAGCCCCAGCATTTT
>TRBD1|.|TRBJ1-5|TRBV5-4
CASSYDRELGPQHF
TGTGCCAGCAGCTATGACAGGGAATTAGGGCCCCAGCATTTT
>.|.|TRBJ2-5|TRBV20-1
CSAIEARQYF
TGCAGTGCTATTGAGGCCCGCCAGTACTTC
>TRBD1|.|TRBJ1-4|TRBV4-2
CASSPGQVVEKLFF
TGTGCCAGCAGCCCCGGACAGGTGGTTGAAAAACTGTTTTTT
>TRBD2|.|TRBJ2-3|TRBV7-2
CASSFLAGGLSDTQYF
TGTGCCAGCAGCTTTCTAGCGGGGGGACTATCAGATACGCAGTATTTT
>TRBD2|.|TRBJ2-3|TRBV5-1
CASSPEAGTSTDTQYF
TGCGCCAGCAGCCCTGAAGCGGGGACTAGCACAGATACGCAGTATTTT
>.|.|TRBJ2-2|TRBV7-9
CASSGVTGELFF
TGTGCCAGCTCCGGGGTTACCGGGGAGCTGTTTTTT
>.|.|TRBJ2-7|TRBV15
CATSRPDLFSYEQYF
TGTGCCACCAGCAGACCGGACTTGTTCTCCTACGAGCAGTACTTC
>TRBD1|.|TRBJ2-2|TRBV30
CAGTVGKGTANTGELFF
TGTGCTGGGACGGTCGGGAAAGGGACAGCCAACACCGGGGAGCTGTTTTTT
>.|.|TRBJ1-1|TRBV10-1
CASSESRGTEAFF
TGCGCCAGCAGTGAGTCGCGGGGCACTGAAGCTTTCTTT
>.|.|TRBJ1-6|TRBV15
CATSRARETYNSPLHF
TGTGCCACCAGCAGAGCCAGGGAAACCTATAATTCACCCCTCCACTTT
>.|once|TRBJ2-1|TRBV24-1
CATSDIGVLEQFF
TGTGCCACCAGTGATATAGGAGTCTTGGAGCAGTTCTTC
>.|.|TRBJ1-2|TRBV13
CASRYSGYYGYTF
TGTGCCAGCAGATACTCAGGGTACTATGGCTACACCTTC
>.|few|TRBJ1-2|TRBV5-1
CASSLAGGFGSYGYTF
TGCGCCAGCAGCCTGGCGGGGGGTTTCGGTAGCTATGGCTACACCTTC
>.|few|TRBJ1-2|TRBV27
CASSRRPDQRGGYTF
TGTGCCAGCAGTCGACGACCGGATCAGAGGGGGGGCTACACCTTC
>TRBD1|.|TRBJ1-2|TRBV3-1/TRBV3-2
CASSPTPGTGGLNTF
TGTGCCAGCAGCCCTACACCCGGGACAGGGGGCCTAAACACCTTC
>TRBD1|.|TRBJ1-1|TRBV19
CASSPRTGGDTEAFF
TGTGCCAGTAGCCCACGGACAGGGGGCGACACTGAAGCTTTCTTT
>.|.|TRBJ1-1|TRBV5-1
CASMGAPSLNTEAFF
TGCGCCTCTATGGGGGCGCCCAGTCTTAACACTGAAGCTTTCTTT
>.|.|TRBJ1-6|TRBV12-1
CASSWDRGRGSPLHF
TGTGCCAGCAGCTGGGACAGGGGGCGTGGATCACCCCTCCACTTT
>.|.|TRBJ1-1|TRBV13
CASSLAGVMNTEAFF
TGTGCCAGCAGCTTAGCGGGGGTGATGAACACTGAAGCTTTCTTT
>TRBD1|.|TRBJ1-5|TRBV28
CASRGDSTSNQPQHF
TGTGCCAGCAGGGGGGACAGTACTAGCAATCAGCCCCAGCATTTT
>.|few|TRBJ1-2|TRBV6-5
CASSPTRDGYTF
TGTGCCAGCAGTCCAACGCGGGACGGCTACACCTTC
>.|few|TRBJ1-4|TRBV11-3
CASSLTGNEKLFF
TGTGCCAGCAGCCTCACGGGGAATGAAAAACTGTTTTTT
>.|.|TRBJ1-2|TRBV19
CASSLRQRNGYTF
TGTGCCAGTAGTCTCCGGCAGCGTAATGGCTACACCTTC
>TRBD2|once|TRBJ2-3|TRBV6-6
CASSPPRSGGTDTQYF
TGTGCCAGCAGTCCCCCTCGAAGCGGGGGCACAGATACGCAGTATTTT
>TRBD1|.|TRBJ2-2|TRBV7-2
CASSLEGQVIPGELFF
TGTGCCAGCAGCTTAGAGGGACAGGTTATCCCCGGGGAGCTGTTTTTT
>.|.|TRBJ1-5|TRBV7-2
CASSLESGRHQPQHF
TGTGCCAGCAGCTTGGAATCAGGGAGGCATCAGCCCCAGCATTTT
>TRBD1|.|TRBJ2-1|TRBV6-2/TRBV6-3
CASSQGQYNEQFF
TGTGCCAGCAGCCAGGGACAGTACAATGAGCAGTTCTTC
>TRBD2|.|TRBJ2-3|TRBV5-1
CASSGLAATLTDTQYF
TGCGCCAGCAGCGGACTAGCGGCAACCCTCACAGATACGCAGTATTTT
>.|.|TRBJ2-3|TRBV6-7
CASSYLASSVTDTQYF
TGTGCCAGCAGTTACTTAGCCTCCAGCGTCACAGATACGCAGTATTTT
>.|.|TRBJ1-1|TRBV6-5
CASSYANKNTEAFF
TGTGCCAGCAGTTACGCCAACAAGAACACTGAAGCTTTCTTT
>TRBD1|.|TRBJ1-1|TRBV6-2/TRBV6-3
CASSGQGDTEAFF
TGTGCCAGCAGCGGACAGGGAGACACTGAAGCTTTCTTT
>.|.|TRBJ1-2|TRBV7-2
CASSLVVYGYTF
TGTGCCAGCAGCTTAGTCGTCTATGGCTACACCTTC
>TRBD2|.|TRBJ2-1|TRBV4-1
CASSRRTSGYLSSSYNEQFF
TGCGCCAGCAGCCGACGGACTAGCGGGTACCTCTCGAGCTCCTACAATGAGCAGTTCTTC
>TRBD2|.|TRBJ2-2|TRBV2
CASTGLVGNTGELFF
TGTGCCAGCACCGGACTAGTGGGGAACACCGGGGAGCTGTTTTTT
>TRBD1|.|TRBJ2-6|TRBV4-1
CASSQAAGPVQGAGGANVLTF
TGCGCCAGCAGCCAAGCCGCCGGGCCCGTACAGGGGGCAGGCGGGGCCAACGTCCTGACTTTC